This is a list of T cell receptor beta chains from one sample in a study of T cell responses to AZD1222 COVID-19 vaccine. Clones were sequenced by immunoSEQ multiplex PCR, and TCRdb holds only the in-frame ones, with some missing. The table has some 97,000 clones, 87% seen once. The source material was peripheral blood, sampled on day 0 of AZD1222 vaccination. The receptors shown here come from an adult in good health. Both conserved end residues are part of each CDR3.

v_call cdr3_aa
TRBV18 CASSSGTGGVQPQHF
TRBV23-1 CLINGGPRHSPLHF
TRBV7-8 CASSLNSHYEQYF
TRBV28 CASSWDRGRQETQYF
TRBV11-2 CASSQERGAGTGELFF
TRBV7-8 CASSLGGKGGNTEAFF
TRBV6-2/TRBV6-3 CASSREDRGRRDTQYF
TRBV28 CASSSLGQRNQPQHF
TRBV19 CASNLLAGVANTGELFF
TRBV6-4 CASRASGTGELFF
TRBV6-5 CASSSDRTQPQHF
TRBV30 CAWGGKGNQPQHF
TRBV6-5 CASVGPGQGGKTQYF
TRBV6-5 CASSSSGGAGEQYF
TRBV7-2 CASSFVATEAFF
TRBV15 CATSRDRASYEQYF
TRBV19 CASSTYGGGELFF
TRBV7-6 CASSLPERGGKNEQFF
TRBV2 CASSENRGSRGNSPLHF
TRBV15 CATSKAGGFTDTQYF
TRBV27 CASSLRGQGGYYEQYF
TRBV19 CASTRDRGRGNEQFF
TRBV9 CASSDPLGGATYEQYF
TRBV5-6 CASSTPRQGHYGYTF
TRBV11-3 CASSLRGGGPDTQYF
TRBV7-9 CASSLTGGYGQPQHF
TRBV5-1 CASSLGPGGDTGELFF
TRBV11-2 CASSLAGPETQYF
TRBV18 CASSYYRGNTIYF
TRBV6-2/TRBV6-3 CASSYGTLNTGELFF
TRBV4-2 CASSQYRDNYGYTF
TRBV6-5 CASGPTTNEKLFF
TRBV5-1 CASSDSGRETQYF
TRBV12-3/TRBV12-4 CASSLRYSGYTF
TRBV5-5 CASSLAPDRGETQYF
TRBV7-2 CASSSQGPNSNQPQHF
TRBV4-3 CASSQEGQLAGADTQYF
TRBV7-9 CASSLFGTGGAEAFF
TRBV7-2 CASSGQGGGNEKLFF
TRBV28 CAASWAGQGYQETQYF
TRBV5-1 CASSGVGSTYEQYF
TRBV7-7 CASSLALGRNTGELFF
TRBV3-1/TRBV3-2 CASSQRAAPNYGYTF
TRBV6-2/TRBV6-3 CASSYRARTTEAFF
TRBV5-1 CASRGASEETQYF
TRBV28 CASTTSATTANTEAFF
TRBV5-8 CASSLGGYTF
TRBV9 CASSIQWAGTGELFF
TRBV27 CASSLSPGGWETQYF
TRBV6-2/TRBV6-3 CASSDLYEQYF
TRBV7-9 CASSWEHNQPQHF
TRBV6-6 CASSYSLGNTGELFF
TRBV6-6 CASSSGQNSPLHF
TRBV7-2 CASSSGQGWETQYF
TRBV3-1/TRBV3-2 CASSQVRQHNEQFF
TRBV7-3 CASSLGQNQPQHF
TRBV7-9 CASSFRSRQETQYF